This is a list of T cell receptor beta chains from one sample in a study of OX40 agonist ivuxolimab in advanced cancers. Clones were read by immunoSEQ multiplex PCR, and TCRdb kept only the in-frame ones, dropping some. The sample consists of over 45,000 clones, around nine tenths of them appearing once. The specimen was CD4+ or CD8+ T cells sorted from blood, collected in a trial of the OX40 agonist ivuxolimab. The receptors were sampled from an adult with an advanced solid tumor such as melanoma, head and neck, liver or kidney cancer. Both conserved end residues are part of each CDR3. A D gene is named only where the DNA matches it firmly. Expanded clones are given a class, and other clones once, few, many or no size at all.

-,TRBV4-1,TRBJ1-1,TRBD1,TGCGCCAGCAGCCTGATGGGACAGGGGGGCACTGAAGCTTTCTTT,CASSLMGQGGTEAFF
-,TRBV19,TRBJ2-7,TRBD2,TGTGCCAGTAGTCCAGCGGGGGGGTACTACGAGCAGTACTTC,CASSPAGGYYEQYF
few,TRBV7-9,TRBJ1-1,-,TGTGCCAGCAGCTTATACTCCCGGAGAGCTTTCTTT,CASSLYSRRAFF
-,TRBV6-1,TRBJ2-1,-,TGTGCCAGCAGTGAAGCTTCAGGGGCCGGTTTCTTC,CASSEASGAGFF
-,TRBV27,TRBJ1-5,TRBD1,TGTGCCAGCAGTTTAGGGACAGGGGGTAGGCAGCCCCAGCATTTT,CASSLGTGGRQPQHF
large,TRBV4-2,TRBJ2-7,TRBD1,TGTGCCAGCAGCCAAGACATCCTCCCGGGACAGGGTAACTACGAGCAGTACTTC,CASSQDILPGQGNYEQYF
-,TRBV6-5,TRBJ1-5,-,TGTGCCAGCAGTCCCCTCGCGACGGGTCAGCCCCAGCATTTT,CASSPLATGQPQHF
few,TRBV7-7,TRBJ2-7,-,TGTGCTAGCAGCTTAGGGGAGTCGGCGGAGCAGTACTTC,CASSLGESAEQYF
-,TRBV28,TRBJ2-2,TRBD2,TGTGCCAGCATCCCCCCAGGGCTAGCGGGAACCGGGGAGCTGTTTTTT,CASIPPGLAGTGELFF
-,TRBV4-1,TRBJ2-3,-,TGCGCCAGCAGCCTCCGGGAAAGCTCTAGCACAGATACGCAGTATTTT,CASSLRESSSTDTQYF
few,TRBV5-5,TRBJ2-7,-,TGTGCCAGCAGCTTGTCCGCCTACGAGCAGTACTTC,CASSLSAYEQYF
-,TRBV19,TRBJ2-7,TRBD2,TGTGCCAGTAGTATCGCGGGAGGGCCCTACGAGCAGTACTTC,CASSIAGGPYEQYF
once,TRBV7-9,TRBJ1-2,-,TGTGCCAGCAGCTTATCTGGGGGCAATCGTGGCTACACCTTC,CASSLSGGNRGYTF
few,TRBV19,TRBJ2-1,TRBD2,TGTGCCAGTAGTATAGGGACTAGCGGAAGCTCCTACAATGAGCAGTTCTTC,CASSIGTSGSSYNEQFF
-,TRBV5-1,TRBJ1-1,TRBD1,TGCGCCAGCAGCTTGGAGGGGGCGAACACTGAAGCTTTCTTT,CASSLEGANTEAFF
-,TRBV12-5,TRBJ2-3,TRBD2,TGTGCTAGTGGTTGGACTAGCGGCACAGATACGCAGTATTTT,CASGWTSGTDTQYF
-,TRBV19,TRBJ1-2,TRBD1,TGTGCCAGTAGTCCCGGGACAGGTACTTTTGGCTACACCTTC,CASSPGTGTFGYTF
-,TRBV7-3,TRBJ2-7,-,TGTGCCAGCAGCTTAACCGGACACTCTCTGGACGAGCAGTACTTC,CASSLTGHSLDEQYF
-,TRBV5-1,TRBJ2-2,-,TGCGCCAGCACCTTATGGGGGGACAGATCGAACACCGGGGAGCTGTTTTTT,CASTLWGDRSNTGELFF
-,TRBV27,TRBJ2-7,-,TGTGCCAGCAGTTACCAGGGCTCCTACGAGCAGTACTTC,CASSYQGSYEQYF
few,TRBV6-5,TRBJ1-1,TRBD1,TGTGCCAGCAGGGGACAGGGTGTGGGGAACACTGAAGCTTTCTTT,CASRGQGVGNTEAFF
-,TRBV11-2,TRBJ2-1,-,TGTGCCAGCAGCTCCCTACACAATGAGCAGTTCTTC,CASSSLHNEQFF
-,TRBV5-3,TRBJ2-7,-,TGTGCCAGCAGCTTGGAGGGCAGGGCTTACGAGCAGTACTTC,CASSLEGRAYEQYF
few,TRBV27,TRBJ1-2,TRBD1,TGTGCCAGCAGTTCAGGGGGTTATGGCTACACCTTC,CASSSGGYGYTF
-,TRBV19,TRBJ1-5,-,TGTGCCAGTAGTATTCGAGGGGGTCATCAGCCCCAGCATTTT,CASSIRGGHQPQHF
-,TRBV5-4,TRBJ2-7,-,TGTGCCAGCAGCGCACGGGAACAGGGAAAGTTCGAGCAGTACTTC,CASSAREQGKFEQYF
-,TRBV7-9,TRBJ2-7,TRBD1,TGTGCCAGCAGCGGGGGACAGTACTACGAGCAGTACTTC,CASSGGQYYEQYF
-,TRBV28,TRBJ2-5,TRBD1,TGTGCCATCTGGACAGGGGGGATGGAGACCCAGTACTTC,CAIWTGGMETQYF
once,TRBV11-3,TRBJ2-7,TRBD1,TGTGCCAGCAGCCCCGGCGGACAGGGGGTATCCTACGAGCAGTACTTC,CASSPGGQGVSYEQYF
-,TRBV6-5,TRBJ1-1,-,TGTGCCAGCAGGGCTGGGGGGGGGCAGAACACTGAAGCTTTCTTT,CASRAGGGQNTEAFF
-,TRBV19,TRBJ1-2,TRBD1,TGTGCCAGTAGTTCCCAGGGGGGCATAAATGGCTACACCTTC,CASSSQGGINGYTF